These 17 T cell receptor beta chains share one sample of origin, sequenced in a study of blood T cell repertoires in COVID-19. Assay used: immunoSEQ multiplex PCR; TCRdb lists only in-frame clones, some missing. Of approximately 200,000 clones listed, around 86% were seen once; the top ten hold approximately 5%. Sequencing was carried out using peripheral blood. Source of these receptors: a human donor in a cohort sampled during active COVID-19.

This sequence joins TRBV11-2 and TRBJ1-4; 9 bases map to TRBD1. Losses at the gene ends were 3 bases for V and 8 bases for J; bases not matched to a gene: 7. From germline, CDR1 is SGHAT and CDR2 FQNNGV. The length of the CDR3 is 15 residues. The CDR3 sequence is CASSLGTGLGEKLFF. The CDR3 region has the DNA TGTGCCAGCAGCTTGGGGACAGGGCTAGGGGAAAAACTGTTTTTT.

The rearrangement links TRBV2 to TRBJ1-5; 8 bases are shared with TRBD1. V was clipped by 5 bases and J by 7 bases; unmatched bases: 10. The CDR3 covers 15 residues. Per the germline V gene, CDR1 is SNHLY and CDR2 is FYNNEI. The chain's CDR3 is CASSWTGQSGQPQHF. CDR3 sequence (DNA): TGTGCCAGCAGTTGGACAGGGCAAAGCGGGCAGCCCCAGCATTTT.

This chain connects TRBV10-3 to TRBJ1-3; D is unclear. CDR3 length: 13 amino acids. The V gene lost 11 bases and the J gene lost 0 bases, with 11 bases spanning the gap. Germline loops: CDR1 ENHRY, CDR2 SYGVKD. The CDR3 region has the DNA TGTGCCCTATCTGGAGACTCTGGAAACACCATATATTTT. Its translation is CALSGDSGNTIYF.

This clone has a handful of counts. This sequence joins TRBV11-3 and TRBJ2-7; no clear D. Trimming pared 4 bases from V and 3 bases from J, leaving 7 bases between. The germline V gene has CDR1 SGHNT and CDR2 YENEEA. The CDR3 is 12 residues long. CDR3 sequence reads: CASSSESYEQYF. The CDR3 DNA sequence: TGTGCCAGCAGCTCAGAGAGCTACGAGCAGTACTTC.

About this clone: Mismatch with germline at one junction end may stem from a read error. The chain is built from TRBV7-8 and TRBJ2-7; 10 bases map to TRBD2. This CDR3 spans 16 amino acids. Germline lookup yields CDR1 SGHVS and CDR2 FQNEAQ. CDR3: CASSIAGGLTTYEQYF. The CDR3 DNA is TGTGCCAGCAGCATAGCGGGAGGTCTAACTACCTACGAGCAGTACTTC. Full variable domain (missing parts from reference TRBV7-8 and TRBJ2-7): GAGVSQSPRYKVAKRGQDVALRCDPISGHVSLFWYQQALGQGPEFLTYFQNEAQLDKSGLPSDRFFAERPEGSVSTLKIQRTQQEDSAVYLCASSIAGGLTTYEQYFGPGTRLTVT.

The rearrangement links TRBV5-5 to TRBJ1-5, with a tentative D call TRBD1 (6 bases). Germline loops: CDR1 SGHKS, CDR2 YYEKEE (reference sequence). CDR3 length equals 16 residues. V was cut by 0 bases and J by 1 base, with 11 bases left in between. The chain's CDR3 is CASSLEGGASNQPQHF. In DNA form, the CDR3 reads TGTGCCAGCAGCTTGGAAGGGGGGGCAAGCAATCAGCCCCAGCATTTT.

This clone occurred a few times. The chain recombines TRBV7-8 with TRBJ2-4; 9 positions match TRBD2. Germline loops: CDR1 SGHVS, CDR2 FQNEAQ. The CDR3 is 17 amino acids. V shed 1 base and J 9 bases; nucleotides not matched to a gene: 13. CDR3 nucleotide sequence: TGTGCCAGCAGCTTAGGAGAGGGTAGCGGGAGTCGCGGCATTCAGTACTTC. Its protein is CASSLGEGSGSRGIQYF.

The chain combines TRBV6-1 with TRBJ2-6, with D maybe TRBD1 (5 bases). The germline V gene encodes CDR1 MNHNS and CDR2 SASEGT. CDR3 size: 19 residues. V shed 0 bases and J shed 0 bases, with 15 bases lying between them. CDR3 DNA sequence: TGTGCCAGCAGTGAAGCAGGTCAGGGTCACCGCTCTGGGGCCAACGTCCTGACTTTC. This gives the protein CASSEAGQGHRSGANVLTF.

The genes are TRBV10-3 and TRBJ1-4, with 8 bases fitting TRBD1. V dropped 2 bases and J dropped 1; count of bases not matched to a gene: 6. CDR3 length: 17 amino acids. CDR1 and CDR2 from the germline V gene are ENHRY and SYGVKD. CDR3 amino acids: CAISEVDRGQTNEKLFF. The CDR3 region has the DNA TGTGCCATCAGTGAGGTCGACAGGGGACAAACTAATGAAAAACTGTTTTTT.

This chain uses TRBV30 with TRBJ1-5; 7 positions agree with TRBD1. Germline trimming cut 5 bases from V and 3 bases from J; bases unmatched to any gene: 4. The CDR3 loop spans 13 amino acids. In germline, CDR1 is GTSNPN, CDR2 SVGIG (reference sequence). The CDR3 is CAWGTEHNQPQHF. The CDR3 bases are TGTGCCTGGGGGACAGAACACAATCAGCCCCAGCATTTT.

V usage is TRBV2 and J usage is TRBJ2-5, with 7 bases that match TRBD1. V lost 7 bases and J lost 3; bases outside the gene matches: 2. Germline lookup yields CDR1 SNHLY and CDR2 FYNNEI. The CDR3 loop spans 12 amino acids. The CDR3 coding sequence is TGTGCCAGCATCGGGACAGAAGAGACCCAGTACTTC. As protein: CASIGTEETQYF. The variable domain in full, completed from reference TRBV2 and TRBJ2-5, reads EPEVTQTPSHQVTQMGQEVILRCVPISNHLYFYWYRQILGQKVEFLVSFYNNEISEKSEIFDDQFSVERPDGSNFTLKIRSTKLEDSAMYFCASIGTEETQYFGPGTRLLVL.

The CDR3 loop reads CASSQEGAVPYGYTF. The CDR3 nucleotides read TGTGCCAGCAGCCAAGAGGGGGCGGTACCATATGGCTACACCTTC. The chain is built from TRBV3-1 (or the pseudogene TRBV3-2) and TRBJ1-2, with TRBD1 as a possible D gene (6 bases). Germline lookup yields CDR1 LGHDT and CDR2 YNNKEL (reference sequence). The V end lost 0 bases, the J end lost 5 bases, and 13 bases lay between the germline ends. This CDR3 has 15 residues.

This clone showed up just once. This rearrangement joins TRBV7-9 to TRBJ2-3; 7 nucleotides match TRBD2. The CDR3 loop spans 17 amino acids. V was clipped by 4 bases and J by 3 bases; unmatched bases: 13. Germline-derived CDR1 and CDR2 are SEHNR and FQNEAQ (reference sequence). Here the CDR3 reads CASSSGTTTILTDTQYF. CDR3 in DNA: TGTGCCAGCAGCTCCGGGACTACTACGATTTTAACAGATACGCAGTATTTT. Full variable domain (outside the CDR3, taken from reference TRBV7-9 and TRBJ2-3): DTGVSQNPRHKITKRGQNVTFRCDPISEHNRLYWYRQTLGQGPEFLTYFQNEAQLEKSRLLSDRFSAERPKGSFSTLEIQRTEQGDSAMYLCASSSGTTTILTDTQYFGPGTRLTVL.

The chain employs TRBV7-2 and TRBJ2-5; perhaps TRBD1 as D (6 bases). CDR3 length: 14 residues. CDR1 and CDR2 from the germline V gene are SGHTA and FQGNSA. V lost 3 bases and J 6 bases, leaving 14 bases between the germline ends. CDR3 region: CASSFTGSVQTQYF. The CDR3 DNA follows: TGTGCCAGCAGCTTCACAGGGTCCGTGCAGACCCAGTACTTC.

The CDR3 here is CASSQDRSSGPGETQYF. DNA for the CDR3: TGCGCCAGCAGCCAAGATCGGTCTAGCGGGCCAGGAGAGACCCAGTACTTC. The chain employs TRBV4-3 and TRBJ2-5; 8 nucleotides align to TRBD2. CDR1 LGHNA and CDR2 YSLEER come from the germline V gene. Germline trimming cut 0 bases from V and 4 bases from J; bases unmatched to any gene: 10. The CDR3 spans 17 residues.

The genes are TRBV9 and TRBJ1-5; perhaps TRBD1 as D (5 bases). The CDR3 totals 13 residues. Germline CDR1 and CDR2: SGDLS and YYNGEE. V was clipped by 2 bases and J by 5 bases, with 8 bases between them. Here the CDR3 reads CASSVTGDQPQHF. The CDR3 nucleotides are TGTGCCAGCAGCGTTACAGGAGATCAGCCCCAGCATTTT.

V usage is TRBV5-1 and J usage is TRBJ1-1, with 8 bases identical to TRBD1. The length of the CDR3 is 16 residues. The V gene's germline CDR1 is SGHRS and CDR2 YFSETQ. With V trimmed by 0 bases and J by 3 bases, 7 bases remained unmatched. DNA of the CDR3: TGCGCCAGCAGCTTGGGGGCAGGGGGCGAGTACACTGAAGCTTTCTTT. It codes for CASSLGAGGEYTEAFF. The whole variable domain, remainder taken from reference TRBV5-1 and TRBJ1-1, is KAGVTQTPRYLIKTRGQQVTLSCSPISGHRSVSWYQQTPGQGLQFLFEYFSETQRNKGNFPGRFSGRQFSNSRSEMNVSTLELGDSALYLCASSLGAGGEYTEAFFGQGTRLTVV.